This T cell receptor beta chain came from a study of blood T cell repertoires in COVID-19. Study overall: Both acute and convalescent COVID-19 samples were obtained from the United States, Italy and Spain. Sources were T cells, B-cell-depleted T cells, or PBMCs; the material itself was cDNA or gDNA.

Authors' methods: Reference gene primers were amplified, and this amplification served to estimate nucleated cell counts. The data were produced by immunoSEQ multiplex PCR, yet TCRdb's version contains in-frame clones alone and is incomplete. V and J calls and clone size are copied from that table; D and trimming were computed from the DNA. Of approximately 100,000 clones in the sample, 70% to 90% were seen once. The CDR3 has 12 amino acids. Germline V gene lookup returns CDR1 MNHEY and CDR2 SVGEGT. Trimming left V 4 bases short and J 8 bases short, with 8 bases between. The sample was peripheral blood. The chain carries TRBV6-2 or TRBV6-3 and TRBJ2-2, with D uncertain. This clonotype was sampled from a man aged 45-60 years in a cohort sampled during active COVID-19. The CDR3 bases are TGTGCCAGCAGTTCCTGGCCGGGGGAGCTGTTTTTT. Translating it yields CASSSWPGELFF.